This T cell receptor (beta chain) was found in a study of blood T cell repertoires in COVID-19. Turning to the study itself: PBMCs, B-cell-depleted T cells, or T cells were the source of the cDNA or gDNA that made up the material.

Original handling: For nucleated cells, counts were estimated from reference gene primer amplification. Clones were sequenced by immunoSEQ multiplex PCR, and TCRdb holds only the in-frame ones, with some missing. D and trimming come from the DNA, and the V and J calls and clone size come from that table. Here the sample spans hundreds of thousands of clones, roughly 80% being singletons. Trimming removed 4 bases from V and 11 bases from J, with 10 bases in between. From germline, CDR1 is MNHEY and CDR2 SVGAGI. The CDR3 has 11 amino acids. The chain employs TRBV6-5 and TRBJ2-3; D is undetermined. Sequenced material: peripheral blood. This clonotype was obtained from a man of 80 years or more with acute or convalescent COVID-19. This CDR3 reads CASSSGGRQYF. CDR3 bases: TGTGCCAGCAGTTCCGGCGGCAGGCAGTATTTT.